Below are 14 T cell receptor beta chains sequenced from a single sample in a study of long-term antiretroviral therapy in people with HIV. An immunoSEQ assay, version v3.0, was performed at survey level. The data were produced by immunoSEQ multiplex PCR, yet TCRdb's version contains in-frame clones alone and is incomplete. This table holds 20,000 to 25,000 clones, 70% to 85% found once. Sequenced here: unsorted PBMCs, sampled 0.1 years before starting antiretroviral therapy. The receptors here all came from a man between 18 and 29 years old with HIV.

This clone was observed a single time. The gene calls are TRBV9 and TRBJ2-7, with D unresolved. CDR3 length: 11 amino acids. Trimming took off 3 bases at V and 3 bases at J, with 4 bases between the two ends. Germline values: CDR1 SGDLS, CDR2 YYNGEE. CDR3 DNA sequence: TGTGCCAGCAGCGGCGACTACGAGCAGTACTTC. Translating gives CASSGDYEQYF.

The chain links TRBV9 to TRBJ2-1; 9 bases are shared with TRBD2. Germline CDR1 reads SGDLS; CDR2 reads YYNGEE. This CDR3 is built from 16 residues. The V and J ends lost 4 bases and 8 bases, in that order; junction bases with no gene match: 13. CDR3 nucleotide sequence: TGTGCCAGCAGCCTCAGTGCGGGGGGGCACTTCGATGAGCAGTTCTTC. Protein: CASSLSAGGHFDEQFF.

The genes are TRBV29-1 and TRBJ1-2; D possibly corresponds to TRBD1 (5 bases). Deletions cut 4 bases from V and 5 bases from J, with 11 bases between. The CDR3 is 12 residues long. CDR1 SQVTM and CDR2 ANQGSEA come from the germline V gene. The CDR3 spells CSVGSGFYGYTF. The DNA for the CDR3 is TGCAGCGTTGGTTCAGGGTTTTATGGCTACACCTTC.

The chain combines TRBV14 with TRBJ2-7; 7 nucleotides match TRBD2. Germline V lookup: CDR1 SGHDN, CDR2 FVKESK. This CDR3 has 13 amino acids. Trimming at V came to 0 bases and at J to 7 bases, leaving 3 bases not matched to a gene. The CDR3 coding sequence is TGTGCCAGCAGCCAAGACGGGGGGATGGAGCAGTACTTC. Its translation is CASSQDGGMEQYF.

This chain links TRBV7-3 with TRBJ2-6; D possibly corresponds to TRBD2 (7 bases). Germline V gene lookup returns CDR1 SGHTA and CDR2 FQGTGA. V lost 3 bases to trimming and J lost 0 bases, with 12 bases between them. There are 17 residues in the CDR3. Written as DNA, the CDR3 is TGTGCCAGCAGCTTGAGGGGGGAGGGCTCTGGGGCCAACGTCCTGACTTTC. This sequence encodes CASSLRGEGSGANVLTF.

The chain is built from TRBV2 and TRBJ1-1; D is uncertain. The germline V gene encodes CDR1 SNHLY and CDR2 FYNNEI. V lost 2 bases, J lost 1 base, and 14 bases lay in between. This CDR3 comprises 16 residues. CDR3 DNA sequence: TGTGCCAGCAGTGAAATTCAGGCACTGAAGAACACTGAAGCTTTCTTT. It codes for CASSEIQALKNTEAFF.

The rearrangement links TRBV4-3 to TRBJ2-2; D unclear. The V gene lost 4 bases and the J gene lost 6 bases, with 6 bases spanning the gap. The CDR3 extends over 12 amino acids. Looked up from germline, CDR1 is LGHNA and CDR2 is YSLEER. The CDR3 protein is CASSPPAGELFF. CDR3 sequence (DNA): TGCGCCAGCAGCCCACCCGCCGGGGAGCTGTTTTTT.

This clone was detected only a few times. The V call is TRBV7-8, the J call TRBJ2-7; D is tentatively TRBD1 or TRBD2 (5 bases each). The germline V gene encodes CDR1 SGHVS and CDR2 FQNEAQ. This CDR3 contains 14 residues. The germline V and J ends were trimmed by 1 base and 2 bases, with 9 bases remaining between them. CDR3 in amino acids: CASSLELGAYEQYF. The CDR3 DNA sequence: TGTGCCAGCAGCTTAGAACTGGGGGCCTACGAGCAGTACTTC.

The V and J genes are TRBV10-2 and TRBJ2-7; 8 positions match TRBD2. CDR1 is WSHSY and CDR2 is SAAADI in the germline V gene. The CDR3 consists of 13 residues. Losses at the gene ends were 6 bases for V and 1 base for J; bases not matched to a gene: 2. The CDR3 sequence: CASSSGSSYEQYF. For the CDR3, the DNA is TGCGCCAGCAGCAGCGGGAGTTCCTACGAGCAGTACTTC.

In its sample, this clone was seen a few times. This rearrangement joins TRBV19 to TRBJ2-1, with TRBD2 matching over 7 bases. Unmatched junction bases numbered 3, after V lost 2 bases and J lost 8 bases. Germline CDR1 reads LNHDA; CDR2 reads SQIVND (reference sequence). CDR3 length equals 13 residues. For the CDR3, the DNA is TGTGCCAGTAGTATATGGGAGGGGTATGAGCAGTTCTTC. Its protein product is CASSIWEGYEQFF. Drawing the rest from reference TRBV19 and TRBJ2-1, the complete variable domain is DGGITQSPKYLFRKEGQNVTLSCEQNLNHDAMYWYRQDPGQGLRLIYYSQIVNDFQKGDIAEGYSVSREKKESFPLTVTSAQKNPTAFYLCASSIWEGYEQFFGPGTRLTVL.

The chain has TRBV9 and TRBJ2-7; 7 positions match TRBD2. Germline assignment: CDR1 SGDLS and CDR2 YYNGEE. V lost 4 bases, J lost 4 bases, and 14 bases stayed unmatched. The CDR3 totals 16 residues. The CDR3 coding sequence is TGTGCCAGCAGCACCCCGCAAGCGGGGACTACTTACGAGCAGTACTTC. It is translated as CASSTPQAGTTYEQYF. The full variable domain, rest sourced from reference TRBV9 and TRBJ2-7, is DSGVTQTPKHLITATGQRVTLRCSPRSGDLSVYWYQQSLDQGLQFLIQYYNGEERAKGNILERFSAQQFPDLHSELNLSSLELGDSALYFCASSTPQAGTTYEQYFGPGTRLTVT.

The gene calls are TRBV7-3 and TRBJ2-3, with TRBD1 matching 7 bases. The CDR3 covers 17 residues. The germline V gene has CDR1 SGHTA and CDR2 FQGTGA. The V and J ends lost 0 bases and 2 bases, in that order; junction bases with no gene match: 8. The CDR3 is CASSLTYRDRDTDTQYF. CDR3 nucleotides: TGTGCCAGCAGCTTAACGTACCGGGACAGAGACACAGATACGCAGTATTTT.

The chain combines TRBV14 with TRBJ2-1; a possible D gene is TRBD1 (7 bases). With 0 bases removed from V and 10 bases from J, the gap between germline ends came to 19 bases. Germline V CDR1 and CDR2: SGHDN, FVKESK. The CDR3 spans 16 residues. The DNA for the CDR3 is TGTGCCAGCAGCCAAGAAGCGTTCGACAGGGCGGGGGAGCAGTTCTTC. As protein: CASSQEAFDRAGEQFF.

The chain uses TRBV4-3 and TRBJ2-1; 9 positions agree with TRBD1. Per the germline V gene, CDR1 is LGHNA and CDR2 is YSLEER. The V segment lost 2 bases and the J segment 4 bases; nucleotides outside the gene matches: 9. The CDR3 runs 17 residues. As DNA, the CDR3 is TGCGCCAGCAGCCAATACCAAACAGGGGGCACATACAATGAGCAGTTCTTC. Its protein product is CASSQYQTGGTYNEQFF.